This TCR beta chain was found in a study of T cell changes during pregnancy in multiple sclerosis. This CDR3 comprises 13 residues. Germline V CDR1 and CDR2: LNHDA, SQIVND (reference sequence). V lost 0 bases, J lost 5 bases, and 6 bases lay in between. Assay: immunoSEQ multiplex PCR; the TCRdb copy retains only in-frame clones and omits some. The sample has tens of thousands of clones; under 95% are singletons. The specimen was CD8+ T cells from peripheral blood mononuclear cells, collected in the second trimester of pregnancy. The chain recombines TRBV19 with TRBJ2-3, with D unresolved. This TCR was sampled from a female donor with multiple sclerosis, enrolled in a pregnancy study. CDR3 protein: CASSIDPRDTQYF. In DNA form, the CDR3 reads TGTGCCAGTAGTATAGATCCCAGAGATACGCAGTATTTT. The whole variable domain, remainder taken from reference TRBV19 and TRBJ2-3, is DGGITQSPKYLFRKEGQNVTLSCEQNLNHDAMYWYRQDPGQGLRLIYYSQIVNDFQKGDIAEGYSVSREKKESFPLTVTSAQKNPTAFYLCASSIDPRDTQYFGPGTRLTVL.